What follows are 11 T cell receptor beta chains derived from one specimen sequenced in a study of cytomegalovirus exposure and HLA in healthy donors. The assay was immunoSEQ multiplex PCR, and TCRdb's table has in-frame clones only and misses some. The table lists 120,000 or so clones, about 90% of them singletons. The sample consisted of PBMCs. The source of these receptors is a woman aged 18 to 35 in good health and CMV-seronegative.

This chain connects TRBV27 to TRBJ1-5, with 8 positions matching TRBD1. The CDR3 contains 18 residues. V shed 7 bases and J 0 bases; nucleotides not matched to a gene: 14. The germline CDR1 and CDR2 sequences are MNHEY and SMNVEV (reference sequence). The CDR3 loop is CASKRGTGALYSNQPQHF. As DNA, the CDR3 is TGTGCCAGCAAGCGCGGGACAGGCGCGCTTTATAGCAATCAGCCCCAGCATTTT.

V is TRBV27 and J is TRBJ2-1, with 13 bases identical to TRBD2. V gave up 5 bases and J gave up 9 bases; unmatched junction bases: 13. Germline loops: CDR1 MNHEY, CDR2 SMNVEV (reference sequence). The CDR3 length is 17 residues. CDR3 nucleotide sequence: TGTGCCAGCAGTATTTGGGGGGGACTAGCGGGAAAGGGTGAGCAGTTCTTC. Translated, it gives CASSIWGGLAGKGEQFF.

This clone appeared many times. The gene calls are TRBV4-2 and TRBJ1-6; D is perhaps TRBD1 (5 bases). This CDR3 has 16 amino acids. Between the trimmed V and J ends, which lost 1 base and 7 bases, there was a span of 14 bases. Germline values: CDR1 LGHNA, CDR2 YNFKEQ. The CDR3, as DNA: TGTGCCAGCAGCCAAGGTGGCGCGACAGAGAATTCACCCCTCCACTTT. Its protein is CASSQGGATENSPLHF.

The chain carries TRBV9 and TRBJ2-3; TRBD2 might be the D (7 bases). The V end was cut by 0 bases, the J end by 0 bases, with 17 bases between. This CDR3 has 18 amino acids. CDR1 and CDR2 from the germline V gene are SGDLS and YYNGEE. The CDR3 sequence is CASSVDPEGGLSTDTQYF. The CDR3 nucleotides read TGTGCCAGCAGCGTAGACCCCGAGGGGGGGCTAAGCACAGATACGCAGTATTTT.

V is TRBV29-1 and J is TRBJ2-2; tentative D call: TRBD1 (5 bases). CDR3 length equals 16 residues. Germline V gives CDR1 SQVTM, CDR2 ANQGSEA. The V gene lost 6 bases and the J gene lost 1 base, with 18 bases spanning the gap. Written as DNA, the CDR3 is TGCAGCGTAATCAACTTTGGGGCAGGGAACACCGGGGAGCTGTTTTTT. Translated: CSVINFGAGNTGELFF.

Details on this clone: Compared with germline, one end of the junction differs, possibly owing to a read error. Different DNA sequences within this sample yield the same CDR3. The gene calls are TRBV6-1 and TRBJ2-7; possibly TRBD1 for D (6 bases). Looked up from germline, CDR1 is MNHNS and CDR2 is SASEGT. CDR3 size: 13 residues. The CDR3 is CASSEDSPYEQYF. CDR3 DNA sequence: TGTGCTAGCAGTGAGGACAGCCCCTACGAGCAGTACTTC.

CDR3 coding DNA: TGTGCCAGCACCAATCCAGGGGCTGGAAACACTGAAGCTTTCTTT. Its protein product is CASTNPGAGNTEAFF. The chain carries TRBV5-6 and TRBJ1-1; tentative D call: TRBD1 (6 bases). The CDR3 length is 15 residues. Germline V gives CDR1 SGHDT, CDR2 YYEEEE. V lost 6 bases to trimming and J lost 2 bases, with 17 bases between them. The entire variable domain, with the rest obtained from reference TRBV5-6 and TRBJ1-1, is as follows: DAGVTQSPTHLIKTRGQQVTLRCSPKSGHDTVSWYQQALGQGPQFIFQYYEEEERQRGNFPDRFSGHQFPNYSSELNVNALLLGDSALYLCASTNPGAGNTEAFFGQGTRLTVV.

The chain employs TRBV11-2 and TRBJ1-1; D is uncertain. Trimming left V 9 bases short and J 0 bases short, with 5 bases between. The germline CDR1 and CDR2 sequences are SGHAT and FQNNGV. This CDR3 is built from 11 residues. CDR3 sequence (DNA): TGTGCCAGTTGGCTGAACACTGAAGCTTTCTTT. Protein sequence: CASWLNTEAFF.

The chain is built from TRBV7-8 and TRBJ1-3; possible D gene TRBD1, 5 bases. The CDR3 has 16 amino acids. V gave up 3 bases and J gave up 4 bases, with 16 bases separating them. Germline V gene lookup returns CDR1 SGHVS and CDR2 FQNEAQ. CDR3 region: CASSLRVPGQGNTIYF. The CDR3 nucleotides read TGTGCCAGCAGCTTGCGCGTGCCAGGGCAAGGAAACACCATATATTTT.

This chain connects TRBV30 to TRBJ2-7; D is possibly TRBD1 (6 bases). Germline V gene sequence: CDR1 GTSNPN, CDR2 SVGIG (reference sequence). The V and J ends lost 2 bases and 2 bases respectively, with 10 bases between them. The CDR3 has 13 residues. This CDR3 reads CAWSTGQTYEQYF. DNA for the CDR3: TGTGCCTGGAGTACAGGACAGACCTACGAGCAGTACTTC.

The V call is TRBV4-1, the J call TRBJ2-4, with D perhaps TRBD1 (5 bases). Germline V gives CDR1 MGHRA, CDR2 YSYEKL. The V gene lost 1 base and the J gene lost 0 bases, with 10 bases spanning the gap. The CDR3 spans 16 residues. CDR3 in amino acids: CASSQGQFRAKNIQYF. The CDR3 DNA is TGCGCCAGCAGCCAAGGACAGTTTAGAGCCAAAAACATTCAGTACTTC.